The T cell receptor (beta chain) under discussion was sequenced for a study of cytomegalovirus exposure and HLA in healthy donors (TCRdb year 2017). Turning to the overall study: In an earlier analysis of 587 of the donors, around 290 Gb of sequence data and 90 million to 120 million unique TCR beta sequences from some 170 million T cells were reported. Approximately 330 gigabases of sequencing data and around 88 million unique TCR sequences made up an early release that covered nearly 650 HLA-typed donors. Of the roughly 390 genotyped donors, 80% to 90% were placed in the genetic ancestry cluster associated with self-reported Caucasian donors. The study was designed to test whether signatures of past pathogen exposure could be identified by cataloging public T cell receptors. Using immunosequencing, the study profiled T cell repertoires from fewer than 700 subjects and related those repertoires to cytomegalovirus serostatus. A separate validation cohort of 100 to 150 different subjects was used in addition to the approximately 610-subject first cohort. High-throughput TCR immunosequencing, statistical association of individual TCRs with disease status, and machine learning were combined to predict cytomegalovirus infection status. To study patterns of TCR occurrence, a later analysis re-analyzed previously published TCR beta repertoires from 666 donors and added high-resolution HLA genotyping. Rather than using new phenotypic data, the later analysis identified candidate immune exposures from TCR beta sequences and from how often those sequences occurred across donors. To decide whether each TCR beta V gene segment behaved as functional or pseudogenic, an earlier analysis of several hundred of the donors relied on high-throughput TCR beta sequencing. Donor age, sex, ethnicity and CMV serostatus were collected together with the repertoire data. A later genetic analysis took genome-wide SNP genotypes for about three fifths of the roughly 670 donors and used that subset as a discovery cohort. Every discovery cohort repertoire had been produced on one sequencing platform. HLA typing included class I and class II loci at four-digit resolution. Typing coverage varied by locus: 629-630 donors for A, B, C, DRB1 and DQB1; more than 500 for DQA1; some 610 for DPA1; roughly 450 for DPB1. Four or five DR-DQ haplotypes were handled as single units for association and clustering because linkage in the cohort was strong. Among about 360 genotyped donors of the cohort, an average of about 240,000 unique TCR beta nucleotide sequences were sequenced per donor, around a sixth of them non-productive. What the work shows at the level of the full study, not this receptor alone: Cytomegalovirus status was reported to be diagnosed by the classifier with high specificity and sensitivity in both the original and validation cohorts. A few of the identified cytomegalovirus-associated TCR beta chains were confirmed in vitro to be specific for cytomegalovirus antigens. The study gave a list of 150 to 200 TCR beta chains associated with cytomegalovirus. In a later analysis, TCR association rates were found to vary across HLA loci, with the most associated TCRs seen for DRB1 alleles and the fewest for HLA-C alleles. The 87-base-pair reads could not distinguish some IMGT-functional V segments, including TRBV6-2 and TRBV6-3, so those segments were excluded. A later genetic analysis associated a missense DCLRE1C variant with V-gene and J-gene trimming of TCR beta chains, and an independent cohort replicated the association. Some 15 rarely observed V segments, including chromosome 9 orphons, were excluded from the earlier analysis of several hundred of the donors because counts were too low. The presence/absence analyses assumed that sequencing depth was roughly uniform across donors, and that assumption may not be true. The sequencing pipeline was judged likely to have produced a cluster of highly shared sequence variants as a technical artifact. According to a later genetic analysis, donors in an Asian-associated ancestry cluster had fewer N-insertions in productive TCRs than the roughly 700-donor mean. In a later analysis, HLA-associated TCR beta chains were found to be more clonally expanded and to have lower generation probabilities than equally common non-associated chains. CMV serostatus was the only immune exposure information available for the cohort. Several of the top co-occurrence clusters appeared to be linked to parvovirus B19, influenza, CMV and Epstein-Barr virus, according to a later analysis. Because some donors lacked HLA typing at each locus, the association tests relied only on the typed subset. According to the authors, the approach could potentially be generalized to other disease states and immunological phenotypes. This cohort had only TCR beta chains sequenced, and the lack of alpha or paired-chain data limited which features could be detected. Most CMV-associated TCR beta chains appeared to be HLA-restricted in a later analysis, and the HLA associations seemed to be driven largely by CMV exposure. A later analysis associated 16,951 TCR beta sequences with specific HLA alleles at a false discovery rate of 0.05. A further reported finding was that TCR beta sequences accurately predicted the HLA-A and HLA-B alleles for most subjects in the first cohort. In an earlier analysis of some 500 of the donors, most TCR beta V segments were observed in productive rearrangements about 90% or about 30% of the time, broadly matching IMGT annotations. Strong co-occurrence of HLA alleles, especially DR and DQ, made assigning TCR associations to individual alleles difficult. Correlated functional status among segregating V segments might reflect linkage disequilibrium, but an unknown experimental factor could not be ruled out. While some public TCRs were present in many individuals, most TCR sequences turned up only very rarely across donors.

The receptor library was made with the immunoSEQ multiplex PCR assay. The multiplex PCR relied on a mix of 60 forward primers for TCR Vbeta segments and 13 reverse primers for TCR Jbeta segments. The CDR3 region of rearranged TCR beta genes was amplified from genomic DNA by a multiplex PCR assay. The Illumina HiSeq System was used to sequence the amplified TCR beta libraries as 87-base-pair reads. On the authors' methods: Across the 670 or so repertoires, a later analysis counted 80 million or so unique TCR beta chains, 9.5 million to 13 million of which were shared by at least two donors. Raw reads were error-corrected and collapsed into unique sequences by a nearest-neighbor algorithm in which closely related sequences were merged to remove PCR and sequencing errors. To assign V, D and J gene segments, CDR3 sequences were aligned to IMGT reference sequences. For a sequence to be retained, a match of at least six nucleotides to both a V gene segment and a J gene segment was required. Rearrangements were called productive when the CDR3 lacked stop codons and stayed in frame with V and J; all others were non-productive. Following IMGT convention, CDR3 was defined as the stretch from the second conserved V-encoded cysteine up to the conserved J-encoded phenylalanine. The earlier analysis of some 550 of the donors excluded any sequence lacking an unambiguous match to a single V gene segment. In an earlier analysis of a few hundred of the donors, a V segment was called functional when productive rearrangements were above 56.7%, and segregating when the standard deviation between donors exceeded 5%. A statistical classification framework was developed to diagnose cytomegalovirus status using the catalog of TCR beta chain sequences. In a later analysis, TCR nucleotide sequences were compared against IMGT/GENE-DB human TR gene sequences so that V and J genes could be assigned. Using the TCRdist pipeline, a later analysis assigned CDR3 sequences along with most-parsimonious VDJ recombination scenarios. In a later analysis, each TCR beta chain was defined by its CDR3 amino acid sequence together with its V-gene family, and reads lacking a unique V-gene family were excluded. A later analysis removed 592 highly shared, low-generation-probability nucleotide sequences to deal with suspected cross-contamination and a sequencing artifact. In a later analysis, a clonal expansion index for each public chain was calculated from normalized within-repertoire ranks of inferred template counts. Generation probabilities in a later analysis came from a VDJ recombination model fitted to out-of-frame rearrangements, and those results were checked against IGoR. In a later analysis, TCR-TCR, TCR-HLA and TCR-CMV co-occurrence was scored with hypergeometric tests, and a repertoire-size bias correction was applied to TCR pairs. A later analysis estimated false discovery rates by permuting HLA or CMV assignments 20 times. A later analysis grouped co-occurring TCRs with DBSCAN, adding TCRdist sequence similarity when clustering within HLA-allele-positive subsets. Repertoires with fewer than 30,000 or more than 120,000 public chains were left out of co-occurrence clustering, as were roughly five repertoires with anomalous nucleotide sharing. This immuneACCESS table, as held by TCRdb, lists in-frame sequences with V and J called but not all clones. Of the missing ones, under half trace to an unresolved V gene in checked studies; the others have no known cause. The V and J calls and clone size are taken from that table; D and trimming were inferred from the DNA. The sample data list around 140,000 clones, and about 10% of these were observed just once. The ten largest clonotypes hold roughly 6.4% of the sample.

This clone was counted a few times. Its cognate antigen has yet to be identified. Per-nucleotide qualities are absent, and no much larger clonotype sits a single base away. The V end gives up 5 bases and the J end 6 bases, leaving 4 bases in the junction not matched to a gene. From the cysteine through the phenylalanine, the CDR3 covers 13 amino acids. The retained sequence is limited to the CDR3, 39 bases, with the frame set at the first base. CDR1 and CDR2, looked up from the germline V gene, are SQVTM and ANQGSEA. The cohort comprised 550 to 700 healthy bone marrow donors. All cohort members were sampled while nominally healthy, although unrecorded immune exposures were likely present. The donor was CMV seropositive and belonged to the group of about 290 seropositive cohort members. A peripheral blood sample was provided by each donor, and peripheral blood mononuclear cells were used for TCR beta sequencing. Genomic DNA extraction from the blood cell samples was performed with the Qiagen DNeasy Blood Extraction Kit.

The clonotype was recovered from a woman aged 40 to 50 in good health and CMV-seropositive. Sequenced material: PBMCs. The chain couples TRBV29-1 to TRBJ1-4, with 9 central nucleotides matching TRBD1. The CDR3 reads as follows: CSVTGQGYEKLFF. The nucleotide sequence is given as TGCAGCGTTACGGGACAGGGATATGAAAAACTGTTTTTT.